The sequence of this T cell receptor beta chain was determined in a study of T cell responses to AZD1222 COVID-19 vaccine. Findings of the study overall: The repertoires were collected only after the peak T cell response. Reportedly, close to half of spike-specific TCRs are directed against unmutated variant regions. Donors were mostly white British, more females; clonal diversity possibly underestimated.

Remarks on this clone: Its antigen is still unknown.

This table comes from immunoSEQ multiplex PCR, and its TCRdb copy is limited to in-frame clones, with some not included. The table has under 70,000 clones, less than 85% seen once; the top ten hold around 25%. There are 13 residues in the CDR3. Germline V gives CDR1 SGHRS, CDR2 YFSETQ. The ends were cut back, 4 bases at V and 4 bases at J, with 11 bases in the middle. The sample here was peripheral blood, taken on day 0 of MenACWY control vaccination. The chain combines TRBV5-1 with TRBJ1-1, with D hard to call. The source of this sequence is an adult in good health. The CDR3 region is CASSPSESTEAFF. In DNA, the CDR3 is TGCGCCAGCAGCCCCTCAGAGAGCACTGAAGCTTTCTTT.